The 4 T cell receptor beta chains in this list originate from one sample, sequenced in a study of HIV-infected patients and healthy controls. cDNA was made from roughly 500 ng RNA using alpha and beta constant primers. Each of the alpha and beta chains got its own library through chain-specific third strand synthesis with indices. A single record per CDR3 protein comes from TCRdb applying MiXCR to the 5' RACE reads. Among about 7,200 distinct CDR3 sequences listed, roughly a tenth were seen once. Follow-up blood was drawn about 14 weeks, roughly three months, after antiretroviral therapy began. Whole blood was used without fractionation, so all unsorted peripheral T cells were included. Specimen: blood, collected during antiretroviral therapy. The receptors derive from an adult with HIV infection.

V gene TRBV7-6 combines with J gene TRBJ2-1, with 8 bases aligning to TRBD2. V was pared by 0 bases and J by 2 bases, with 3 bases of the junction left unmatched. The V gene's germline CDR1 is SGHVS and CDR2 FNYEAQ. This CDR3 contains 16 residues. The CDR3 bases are TGTGCCAGCAGCTTAGCGGGACTAGGCCCCTACAATGAGCAGTTCTTC. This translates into CASSLAGLGPYNEQFF. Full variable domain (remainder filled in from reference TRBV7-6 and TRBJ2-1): GAGVSQSPRYKVTKRGQDVALRCDPISGHVSLYWYRQALGQGPEFLTYFNYEAQQDKSGLPNDRFSAERPEGSISTLTIQRTEQRDSAMYRCASSLAGLGPYNEQFFGPGTRLTVL.

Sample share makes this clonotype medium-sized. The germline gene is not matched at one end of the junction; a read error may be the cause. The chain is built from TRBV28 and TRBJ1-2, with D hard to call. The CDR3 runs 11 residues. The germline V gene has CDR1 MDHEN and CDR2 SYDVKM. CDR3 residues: CASSLYGGRNF. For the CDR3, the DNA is TGTGCCAGCAGTTTATACGGTGGGCGGAACTTC.

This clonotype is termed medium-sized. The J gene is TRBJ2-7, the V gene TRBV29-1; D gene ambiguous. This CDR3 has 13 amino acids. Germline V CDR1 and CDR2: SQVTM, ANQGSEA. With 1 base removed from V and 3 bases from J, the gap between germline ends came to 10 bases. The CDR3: CSVEGTGYYEQYF. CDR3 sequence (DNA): TGCAGCGTTGAAGGAACCGGATACTACGAGCAGTACTTC.

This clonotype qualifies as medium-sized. In DNA, the CDR3 is TGTGCCAGCGAGGGCCTGAACACTGAAGCTTTCTTT. Translation: CASEGLNTEAFF. V and J are TRBV2 and TRBJ1-1; D call uncertain. Germline V gives CDR1 SNHLY, CDR2 FYNNEI. V was shortened by 8 bases and J by 0 bases, with 7 bases between the two germline ends. The CDR3 extends over 12 amino acids.